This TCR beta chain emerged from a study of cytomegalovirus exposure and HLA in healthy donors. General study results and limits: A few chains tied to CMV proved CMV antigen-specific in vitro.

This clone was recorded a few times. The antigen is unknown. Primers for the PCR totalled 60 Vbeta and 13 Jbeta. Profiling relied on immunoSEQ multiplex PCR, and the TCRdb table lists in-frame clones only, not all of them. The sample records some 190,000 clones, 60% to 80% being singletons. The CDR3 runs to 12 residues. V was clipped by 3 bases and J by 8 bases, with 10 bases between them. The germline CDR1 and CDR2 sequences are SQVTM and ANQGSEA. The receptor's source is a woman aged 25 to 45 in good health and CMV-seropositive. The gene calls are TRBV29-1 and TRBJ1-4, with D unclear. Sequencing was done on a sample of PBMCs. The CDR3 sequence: CSVEGSEEKLFF. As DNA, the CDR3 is TGCAGCGTTGAGGGCAGTGAAGAAAAACTGTTTTTT.